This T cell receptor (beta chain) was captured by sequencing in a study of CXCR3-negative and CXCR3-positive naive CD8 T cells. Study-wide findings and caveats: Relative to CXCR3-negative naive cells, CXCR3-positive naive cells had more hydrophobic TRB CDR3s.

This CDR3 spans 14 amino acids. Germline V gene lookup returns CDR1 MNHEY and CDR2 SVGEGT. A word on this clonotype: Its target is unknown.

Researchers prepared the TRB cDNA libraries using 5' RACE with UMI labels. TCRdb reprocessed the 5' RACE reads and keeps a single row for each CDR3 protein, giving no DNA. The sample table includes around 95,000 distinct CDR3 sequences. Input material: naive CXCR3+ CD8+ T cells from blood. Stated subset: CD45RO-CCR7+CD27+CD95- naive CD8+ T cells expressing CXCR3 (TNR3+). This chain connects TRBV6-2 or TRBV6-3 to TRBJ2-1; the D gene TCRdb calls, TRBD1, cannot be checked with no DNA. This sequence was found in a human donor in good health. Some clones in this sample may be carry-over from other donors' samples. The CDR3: CASQWGQGWNEQFF.